The 14 T cell receptor beta chains listed next were all sequenced from one sample in a study of blood T cell repertoires in COVID-19. The assay was immunoSEQ multiplex PCR, and TCRdb's table has in-frame clones only and misses some. The sample contains over 150,000 clones, 65% to 85% of which appear only once. Sequences were obtained from peripheral blood. The origin of the receptors is a woman aged 60 to 75 with acute or convalescent COVID-19.

This chain connects TRBV7-9 to TRBJ2-3, with D possibly TRBD2 on 6 matching bases. The CDR3 covers 14 residues. Looked up from germline, CDR1 is SEHNR and CDR2 is FQNEAQ (reference sequence). The germline V and J ends were trimmed by 10 bases and 2 bases, with 16 bases remaining between them. The CDR3 DNA sequence: TGTGCCACGGAAGGCGGGGCGGCCACAGATACGCAGTATTTT. Its translation is CATEGGAATDTQYF.

The CDR3 spells CASSSSRSGTGREDQYF. CDR3 in DNA: TGTGCCAGCAGCTCATCCCGTTCCGGGACAGGGAGGGAGGACCAGTACTTC. This chain uses TRBV7-6 with TRBJ2-5, with 9 nucleotides matching TRBD1. The CDR3 has 17 amino acids. The germline V gene has CDR1 SGHVS and CDR2 FNYEAQ. The V segment lost 4 bases and the J segment 10 bases; nucleotides outside the gene matches: 19.

The CDR3 nucleotides are TGTGCCAGCAGCCCCCGCGGACAGGGTCTAGAATCACCCCTCCACTTT. Its translation is CASSPRGQGLESPLHF. V is TRBV4-2 and J is TRBJ1-6; 8 positions match TRBD1. The ends lost 4 bases at V and 10 bases at J; junction bases unmatched: 12. The CDR3 runs 16 residues. Germline V gives CDR1 LGHNA, CDR2 YNFKEQ.

This chain connects TRBV27 to TRBJ2-5; TRBD2 agrees at 7 bases. CDR1 and CDR2 from the germline V gene are MNHEY and SMNVEV (reference sequence). The length of the CDR3 is 15 residues. V was pared by 5 bases and J by 4 bases, with 10 bases of the junction left unmatched. The CDR3 is CASSPLTGRAETQYF. The CDR3 DNA reads as TGTGCCAGCAGTCCCCTGACGGGGAGGGCAGAGACCCAGTACTTC.

The sample holds one count of this clone. The J gene is TRBJ1-4, the V gene TRBV9; D not resolved. The germline V and J ends were trimmed by 5 bases and 12 bases, with 17 bases remaining between them. The CDR3 sequence is 13 residues long. Germline lookup yields CDR1 SGDLS and CDR2 YYNGEE. CDR3 sequence reads: CASSSSFLGELFF. The CDR3 DNA reads TGTGCCAGCAGTTCCTCCTTCCTCGGAGAACTGTTTTTT.

Only one count was recorded for this clone. The chain is built from TRBV24-1 and TRBJ1-5, with 10 bases identical to TRBD1. Trimming took 3 bases from V and 5 from J; bases not matched to a gene: 9. The germline CDR1 and CDR2 sequences are KGHDR and SFDVKD. The CDR3 consists of 17 residues. DNA for the CDR3: TGTGCCACCAGTGATCCGGGACAGGGGCCGGGAGATCAGCCCCAGCATTTT. Translated, it gives CATSDPGQGPGDQPQHF.

This chain connects TRBV4-3 to TRBJ1-1, with D perhaps TRBD1 (5 bases). CDR1 is LGHNA and CDR2 is YSLEER in the germline V gene. With 4 bases removed from V and 3 bases from J, the gap between germline ends came to 15 bases. CDR3 length: 15 residues. This chain's CDR3 is CASSLQGGGYTEAFF. The CDR3 DNA reads as TGCGCCAGCAGCCTCCAGGGAGGAGGGTACACTGAAGCTTTCTTT.

The chain is built from TRBV19 and TRBJ1-2; 8 bases are shared with TRBD1. V was clipped by 4 bases and J by 5 bases; unmatched bases: 18. The germline V gene encodes CDR1 LNHDA and CDR2 SQIVND (reference sequence). The CDR3 consists of 18 residues. CDR3 amino acids: CASSKGQGRMTLPYGYTF. In DNA form, the CDR3 reads TGTGCCAGTAGTAAAGGACAGGGAAGGATGACTCTCCCATATGGCTACACCTTC.

The chain employs TRBV28 and TRBJ1-3; D is possibly TRBD1 (5 bases). The CDR3 length is 16 residues. Germline V gene data show CDR1 as MDHEN and CDR2 as SYDVKM. The CDR3 reads CTSNTGGASSGNTIYF. Here the CDR3 DNA reads TGTACCTCTAATACGGGAGGGGCAAGCTCTGGAAACACCATATATTTT.

The rearrangement uses TRBV7-8 and TRBJ2-1, with a weak D call TRBD2 (6 bases). The germline V gene encodes CDR1 SGHVS and CDR2 FQNEAQ. The length of the CDR3 is 12 residues. The V gene lost 5 bases and the J gene lost 8 bases, with 10 bases spanning the gap. CDR3 sequence reads: CASSQEGYEQFF. The CDR3, as DNA: TGTGCCAGCAGCCAGGAGGGCTATGAGCAGTTCTTC.

The V gene is TRBV3-1 (or the pseudogene TRBV3-2), the J gene TRBJ1-2, with D tentatively TRBD1 (6 bases). CDR3 size: 13 residues. V lost 5 bases to trimming and J lost 2 bases, with 9 bases between them. CDR1 is LGHDT and CDR2 is YNNKEL in the germline V gene (reference sequence). CDR3 bases: TGTGCCAGCAGCGGGACAAAGAACTATGGCTACACCTTC. Amino acid sequence: CASSGTKNYGYTF.

The V gene is TRBV27, the J gene TRBJ1-2; TRBD1 is a possible D gene (6 bases). V gave up 5 bases and J gave up 2 bases, with 12 bases separating them. The CDR3 runs to 14 residues. The germline V gene has CDR1 MNHEY and CDR2 SMNVEV (reference sequence). As DNA, the CDR3 is TGTGCCAGCAGTCGGACAGCAATCAACTATGGCTACACCTTC. As protein: CASSRTAINYGYTF.

CDR3 bases: TGTGCCAGCAGCTTACATCCCAACCTTGGCAGGTCACCCCTCCACTTT. Translation gives CASSLHPNLGRSPLHF. The genes are TRBV11-2 and TRBJ1-6, with D uncertain. The V and J ends lost 2 bases and 10 bases respectively, with 18 bases between them. The germline V gene has CDR1 SGHAT and CDR2 FQNNGV. This CDR3 has 16 residues.

J is TRBJ1-1 and V is TRBV2, with 7 nucleotides matching TRBD1. The trim removed 4 bases at V and 4 bases at J, leaving 6 bases unmatched. The CDR3 loop spans 14 amino acids. CDR1 and CDR2 (germline): SNHLY, FYNNEI. Written as DNA, the CDR3 is TGTGCCAGCAGTGTAGCAGGGGGTGTCACTGAAGCTTTCTTT. It specifies CASSVAGGVTEAFF.